The T cell receptor beta chain described here comes from a study of patients and donors after allogeneic stem cell transplantation. Between the trimmed V and J ends, which lost 5 bases and 0 bases, there was a span of 13 bases. Germline CDR1 is SNHLY and CDR2 is FYNNEI. This CDR3 comprises 15 residues. TCRdb called the RT-PCR reads again in MiXCR, with one record for every CDR3 protein. The top ten clones hold 6.5% to 7.5% of a sample with approximately 430,000 distinct CDR3 sequences, under 20% of them seen once. This clonotype showed up just a few times. The TCR sequence derives from a human donor who was either an allogeneic HSCT recipient or a stem cell or donor lymphocyte infusion donor (not recorded which). It is not recorded whose cells these are; they may come from a transplant donor. The source material was blood, either unsorted or a sorted T cell fraction (not recorded which). The V call is TRBV2, the J call TRBJ1-2; the D gene is possibly TRBD1 (5 bases). CDR3 coding DNA: TGTGCCAGCAGTTCCCTTTGGGGGTCTAACTATGGCTACACCTTC. This translates into CASSSLWGSNYGYTF. Filled out from reference TRBV2 and TRBJ1-2, the complete variable domain reads EPEVTQTPSHQVTQMGQEVILRCVPISNHLYFYWYRQILGQKVEFLVSFYNNEISEKSEIFDDQFSVERPDGSNFTLKIRSTKLEDSAMYFCASSSLWGSNYGYTFGSGTRLTVV.